This T cell receptor beta chain was identified during a study of shared clonotypes between healthy human individuals. Looked up from germline, CDR1 is SEHNR and CDR2 is FQNEAQ (reference sequence). This CDR3 spans 15 amino acids. Trimming pared 7 bases from V and 6 bases from J, leaving 18 bases between. The table came from immunoSEQ multiplex PCR; TCRdb's copy has only in-frame clones and leaves some out. The sample carries 760,000 or so clones, around 96% recorded once. Study results and caveats: Relative to clonotypes present in all four donors, those not shared had lower generation probabilities.

The naive CD8 subset, CD45RO-negative cells positively selected for CCR7, excluded terminally differentiated effector memory CD45RA+ cells. As to this clone: Its antigen is unknown.

Sequencing input: naive CD8+ T cells sorted from blood. The gene calls are TRBV7-9 and TRBJ2-2; the D is unclear. This sequence was found in a man under 40 in good health. CDR3 protein: CASNHLGQLSGELFF. The CDR3 DNA is TGTGCCAGCAACCATTTAGGCCAGCTGTCCGGGGAGCTGTTTTTT. The full variable domain, its missing parts supplied by reference TRBV7-9 and TRBJ2-2, is DTGVSQNPRHKITKRGQNVTFRCDPISEHNRLYWYRQTLGQGPEFLTYFQNEAQLEKSRLLSDRFSAERPKGSFSTLEIQRTEQGDSAMYLCASNHLGQLSGELFFGEGSRLTVL.